A selection of T cell receptor beta chains follows, all from one sample in a study of OX40 agonist ivuxolimab in advanced cancers. Repertoires were generated with immunoSEQ multiplex PCR, while TCRdb's copy carries only in-frame clones and drops some. The data contain roughly 60,000 clones, about 90% of them singletons. The sample in question was CD4+ or CD8+ T cells sorted from blood, obtained in a trial of the OX40 agonist ivuxolimab. Receptor source: an adult with an advanced solid tumor such as melanoma, head and neck, liver or kidney cancer. CDR3s include the opening cysteine and the closing phenylalanine or tryptophan. The D gene is left open where the match is weak. Rows give clone size only sometimes, using once, few, many, or a class for an expanded clone.

abundance: .
v_gene: TRBV27
d_gene: TRBD2
j_gene: TRBJ2-7
CDR3aa: CASSLPGTTYEQYF
CDR3nt: TGTGCCAGCAGTTTACCCGGGACTACTTACGAGCAGTACTTC

abundance: .
v_gene: TRBV7-9
d_gene: .
j_gene: TRBJ2-3
CDR3aa: CASSFEDKTDTQYF
CDR3nt: TGTGCCAGCAGCTTCGAGGACAAAACAGATACGCAGTATTTT

abundance: once
v_gene: TRBV5-4
d_gene: TRBD2
j_gene: TRBJ2-2
CDR3aa: CASSFSGRAPGELFF
CDR3nt: TGTGCCAGCAGCTTCAGCGGGAGGGCCCCCGGGGAGCTGTTTTTT

abundance: .
v_gene: TRBV19
d_gene: TRBD1
j_gene: TRBJ2-7
CDR3aa: CASSRQGSEQYF
CDR3nt: TGTGCCAGTAGTAGACAGGGCTCCGAGCAGTACTTC

abundance: once
v_gene: TRBV28
d_gene: TRBD2
j_gene: TRBJ2-1
CDR3aa: CASSLSGGRRNEQFF
CDR3nt: TGTGCCAGCAGTTTATCAGGCGGGAGAAGGAATGAGCAGTTCTTC

abundance: .
v_gene: TRBV7-6
d_gene: .
j_gene: TRBJ2-1
CDR3aa: CASSAPREPEQFF
CDR3nt: TGTGCCAGCAGCGCCCCTAGGGAACCGGAGCAGTTCTTC

abundance: .
v_gene: TRBV7-8
d_gene: .
j_gene: TRBJ2-7
CDR3aa: CASSSYITDYEQYF
CDR3nt: TGTGCCAGCAGCTCTTATATTACAGACTACGAGCAGTACTTC

abundance: .
v_gene: TRBV7-7
d_gene: .
j_gene: TRBJ2-2
CDR3aa: CASSLVLSGPGELFF
CDR3nt: TGTGCCAGCAGCTTAGTTCTGTCAGGTCCCGGGGAGCTGTTTTTT

abundance: .
v_gene: TRBV7-9
d_gene: TRBD1
j_gene: TRBJ1-4
CDR3aa: CASSFTGEGEKLFF
CDR3nt: TGTGCCAGCAGCTTCACAGGGGAAGGAGAAAAACTGTTTTTT

abundance: .
v_gene: TRBV7-9
d_gene: .
j_gene: TRBJ2-5
CDR3aa: CASSPPKVGFVETQYF
CDR3nt: TGTGCCAGCAGCCCCCCAAAGGTCGGGTTCGTTGAGACCCAGTACTTC

abundance: .
v_gene: TRBV4-2
d_gene: TRBD1
j_gene: TRBJ2-7
CDR3aa: CASSQDRGHYEQYF
CDR3nt: TGTGCCAGCAGCCAGGACAGGGGCCACTACGAGCAGTACTTC

abundance: .
v_gene: TRBV2
d_gene: .
j_gene: TRBJ2-7
CDR3aa: CASSEGGSETYEQYF
CDR3nt: TGTGCCAGCAGTGAAGGGGGGTCAGAAACGTACGAGCAGTACTTC

abundance: .
v_gene: TRBV11-2
d_gene: TRBD2
j_gene: TRBJ2-1
CDR3aa: CASSLGNSGSLYDEQFF
CDR3nt: TGTGCCAGCAGCTTAGGTAATAGCGGGAGTCTTTACGATGAGCAGTTCTTC

abundance: few
v_gene: TRBV7-6
d_gene: .
j_gene: TRBJ2-1
CDR3aa: CASSLAIYNEQFF
CDR3nt: TGTGCCAGCAGCTTAGCGATTTATAATGAGCAGTTCTTC

abundance: .
v_gene: TRBV2
d_gene: .
j_gene: TRBJ2-3
CDR3aa: CASRETAYTQYF
CDR3nt: TGTGCCAGCAGGGAGACAGCGTATACGCAGTATTTT

abundance: .
v_gene: TRBV2
d_gene: TRBD1
j_gene: TRBJ2-5
CDR3aa: CASSHLGGTGVQETQYF
CDR3nt: TGTGCCAGCAGTCACCTAGGTGGGACAGGGGTCCAAGAGACCCAGTACTTC

abundance: .
v_gene: TRBV27
d_gene: TRBD2
j_gene: TRBJ2-3
CDR3aa: CASSSGLAASDTQYF
CDR3nt: TGTGCCAGCAGTTCCGGACTAGCGGCATCAGATACGCAGTATTTT

abundance: once
v_gene: TRBV11-2
d_gene: .
j_gene: TRBJ2-3
CDR3aa: CASTGASDFTDTQYF
CDR3nt: TGTGCCAGCACCGGGGCCAGTGATTTCACAGATACGCAGTATTTT

abundance: .
v_gene: TRBV5-1
d_gene: TRBD1
j_gene: TRBJ1-2
CDR3aa: CASSSRTGTGDGYTF
CDR3nt: TGCGCCAGCAGCTCCAGGACCGGGACAGGGGACGGCTACACCTTC

abundance: .
v_gene: TRBV5-8
d_gene: .
j_gene: TRBJ2-5
CDR3aa: CASTHLGGETQYF
CDR3nt: TGTGCCAGCACCCACCTAGGAGGAGAGACCCAGTACTTC

abundance: .
v_gene: TRBV5-4
d_gene: .
j_gene: TRBJ2-7
CDR3aa: CASSLAGKSYEQYF
CDR3nt: TGTGCCAGCAGCTTGGCAGGGAAATCCTACGAGCAGTACTTC

abundance: .
v_gene: TRBV19
d_gene: TRBD2
j_gene: TRBJ2-1
CDR3aa: CASTGTSGTSEQFF
CDR3nt: TGTGCCAGTACCGGGACTAGCGGGACGTCTGAGCAGTTCTTC

abundance: .
v_gene: TRBV27
d_gene: .
j_gene: TRBJ2-1
CDR3aa: CASSLSSREPYNEQFF
CDR3nt: TGTGCCAGCAGTTTATCCTCGCGGGAACCCTACAATGAGCAGTTCTTC

abundance: .
v_gene: TRBV4-1
d_gene: .
j_gene: TRBJ1-2
CDR3aa: CASSQEKGLVGSNYGYTF
CDR3nt: TGCGCCAGCAGCCAAGAAAAGGGGTTGGTGGGTAGTAACTATGGCTACACCTTC

abundance: once
v_gene: TRBV10-1
d_gene: TRBD1
j_gene: TRBJ2-5
CDR3aa: CASLQGQETQYF
CDR3nt: TGCGCCAGCCTACAGGGGCAAGAGACCCAGTACTTC

abundance: .
v_gene: TRBV28
d_gene: .
j_gene: TRBJ2-7
CDR3aa: CASSYQDIAYEQYF
CDR3nt: TGTGCCAGCAGTTATCAGGACATAGCCTACGAGCAGTACTTC

abundance: .
v_gene: TRBV7-9
d_gene: .
j_gene: TRBJ2-1
CDR3aa: CASSLAQGRGGNEQFF
CDR3nt: TGTGCCAGCAGCTTAGCCCAGGGGAGGGGTGGTAATGAGCAGTTCTTC

abundance: .
v_gene: TRBV19
d_gene: .
j_gene: TRBJ2-7
CDR3aa: CASSTSLGQVYEQYF
CDR3nt: TGTGCCAGTAGTACATCACTTGGACAAGTCTACGAGCAGTACTTC

abundance: .
v_gene: TRBV27
d_gene: TRBD1
j_gene: TRBJ1-5
CDR3aa: CASSLQGAGQPQHF
CDR3nt: TGTGCCAGCAGTTTACAGGGGGCGGGTCAGCCCCAGCATTTT

abundance: .
v_gene: TRBV9
d_gene: TRBD1
j_gene: TRBJ1-1
CDR3aa: CASSVVPIQGMNTEAFF
CDR3nt: TGTGCCAGCAGCGTAGTCCCCATACAGGGGATGAACACTGAAGCTTTCTTT

abundance: .
v_gene: TRBV4-3
d_gene: TRBD1
j_gene: TRBJ2-7
CDR3aa: CASSQARQGVFYEQYF
CDR3nt: TGCGCCAGCAGCCAAGCAAGGCAGGGGGTCTTCTACGAGCAGTACTTC

abundance: .
v_gene: TRBV5-8
d_gene: TRBD1
j_gene: TRBJ2-3
CDR3aa: CASSLEGTGTPGDTQYF
CDR3nt: TGTGCCAGCAGCTTGGAAGGGACAGGGACCCCAGGAGATACGCAGTATTTT

abundance: .
v_gene: TRBV15
d_gene: .
j_gene: TRBJ1-5
CDR3aa: CATSRAPNSQPQHF
CDR3nt: TGTGCCACCAGCAGAGCCCCTAACAGTCAGCCCCAGCATTTT

abundance: .
v_gene: TRBV7-2
d_gene: TRBD2
j_gene: TRBJ2-5
CDR3aa: CASSYGTRPTPQETQYF
CDR3nt: TGTGCCAGCAGCTATGGGACTAGGCCGACTCCCCAAGAGACCCAGTACTTC

abundance: .
v_gene: TRBV11-2
d_gene: .
j_gene: TRBJ2-1
CDR3aa: CASSYYNEQFF
CDR3nt: TGTGCCAGCAGCTATTACAATGAGCAGTTCTTC

abundance: .
v_gene: TRBV18
d_gene: .
j_gene: TRBJ2-2
CDR3aa: CASSPGGWNTGELFF
CDR3nt: TGTGCCAGCTCACCAGGGGGTTGGAACACCGGGGAGCTGTTTTTT

abundance: once
v_gene: TRBV7-6
d_gene: TRBD1
j_gene: TRBJ2-7
CDR3aa: CASSSSPRDSSYEQYF
CDR3nt: TGTGCCAGCAGCTCATCCCCCCGGGACAGCTCCTACGAGCAGTACTTC

abundance: .
v_gene: TRBV7-3
d_gene: .
j_gene: TRBJ2-7
CDR3aa: CASSLGFGGEQYF
CDR3nt: TGTGCCAGCAGCTTAGGTTTCGGGGGCGAGCAGTACTTC

abundance: .
v_gene: TRBV7-9
d_gene: TRBD1
j_gene: TRBJ2-5
CDR3aa: CASSHPTGLETQYF
CDR3nt: TGTGCCAGCAGCCACCCGACAGGGCTGGAGACCCAGTACTTC

abundance: once
v_gene: TRBV7-2
d_gene: .
j_gene: TRBJ2-7
CDR3aa: CASSLAEFYRDTSYEQYF
CDR3nt: TGTGCCAGCAGCTTAGCGGAATTTTACCGGGACACCAGCTACGAGCAGTACTTC

abundance: .
v_gene: TRBV12-1
d_gene: .
j_gene: TRBJ2-3
CDR3aa: CASPKPFSDTQYF
CDR3nt: TGTGCCAGCCCTAAACCCTTCTCAGATACGCAGTATTTT

abundance: .
v_gene: TRBV7-3
d_gene: .
j_gene: TRBJ2-2
CDR3aa: CASSYPEGGELFF
CDR3nt: TGTGCCAGCAGCTATCCGGAGGGCGGGGAGCTGTTTTTT

abundance: .
v_gene: TRBV19
d_gene: .
j_gene: TRBJ2-1
CDR3aa: CASSIGFTSPNEQFF
CDR3nt: TGTGCCAGTAGTATAGGGTTTACTAGTCCCAATGAGCAGTTCTTC

abundance: .
v_gene: TRBV11-1
d_gene: .
j_gene: TRBJ2-7
CDR3aa: CASSFTSHEQYF
CDR3nt: TGTGCCAGCAGCTTCACTAGCCACGAGCAGTACTTC

abundance: .
v_gene: TRBV5-1
d_gene: TRBD2
j_gene: TRBJ2-5
CDR3aa: CASRGSGGRQETQYF
CDR3nt: TGCGCCAGCAGAGGTAGCGGGGGCCGCCAAGAGACCCAGTACTTC

abundance: few
v_gene: TRBV4-3
d_gene: .
j_gene: TRBJ2-5
CDR3aa: CASSQDIGTETQYF
CDR3nt: TGCGCCAGCAGCCAAGATATCGGAACCGAGACCCAGTACTTC

abundance: .
v_gene: TRBV7-6
d_gene: TRBD2
j_gene: TRBJ2-7
CDR3aa: CASSGSGTNYEQYF
CDR3nt: TGTGCCAGCAGCGGCTCCGGGACTAACTACGAGCAGTACTTC

abundance: .
v_gene: TRBV4-3
d_gene: TRBD1
j_gene: TRBJ1-4
CDR3aa: CASSQDLSTGGEKLFF
CDR3nt: TGCGCCAGCAGCCAAGATTTAAGTACAGGGGGTGAAAAACTGTTTTTT

abundance: .
v_gene: TRBV27
d_gene: TRBD1
j_gene: TRBJ2-1
CDR3aa: CASSWGDRINEQFF
CDR3nt: TGTGCCAGCAGTTGGGGGGACAGGATAAATGAGCAGTTCTTC

abundance: once
v_gene: TRBV7-8
d_gene: TRBD1
j_gene: TRBJ2-5
CDR3aa: CASSTITGGRKTQYF
CDR3nt: TGTGCCAGCAGCACTATTACAGGGGGCCGAAAGACCCAGTACTTC

abundance: .
v_gene: TRBV4-1
d_gene: TRBD2
j_gene: TRBJ2-1
CDR3aa: CASSPRTSGSYNEQFF
CDR3nt: TGCGCCAGCAGCCCGAGGACTAGCGGGAGCTACAATGAGCAGTTCTTC

abundance: .
v_gene: TRBV9
d_gene: .
j_gene: TRBJ2-6
CDR3aa: CASSVGAGANVLTF
CDR3nt: TGTGCCAGCAGCGTAGGGGCTGGGGCCAACGTCCTGACTTTC

abundance: once
v_gene: TRBV7-8
d_gene: .
j_gene: TRBJ1-3
CDR3aa: CASSLPGTGNTIYF
CDR3nt: TGTGCCAGCAGCTTACCAGGTACGGGAAACACCATATATTTT